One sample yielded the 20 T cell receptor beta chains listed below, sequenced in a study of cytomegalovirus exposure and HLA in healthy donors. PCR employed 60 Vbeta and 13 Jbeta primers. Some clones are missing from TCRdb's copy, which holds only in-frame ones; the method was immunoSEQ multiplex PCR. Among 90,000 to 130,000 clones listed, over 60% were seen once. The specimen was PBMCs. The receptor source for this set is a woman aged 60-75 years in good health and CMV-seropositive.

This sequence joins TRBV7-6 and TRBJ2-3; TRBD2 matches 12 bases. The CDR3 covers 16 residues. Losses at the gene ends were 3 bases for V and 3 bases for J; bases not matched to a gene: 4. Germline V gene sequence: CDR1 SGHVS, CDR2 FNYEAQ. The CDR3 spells CASSFTGTSGTDTQYF. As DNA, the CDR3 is TGTGCCAGCAGCTTCACCGGGACTAGCGGGACAGATACGCAGTATTTT.

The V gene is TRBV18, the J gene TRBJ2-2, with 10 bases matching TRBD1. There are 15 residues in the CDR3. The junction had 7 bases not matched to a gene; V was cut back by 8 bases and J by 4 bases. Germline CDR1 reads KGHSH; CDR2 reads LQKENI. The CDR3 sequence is CASATGTGATGELFF. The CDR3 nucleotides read TGTGCCAGCGCGACCGGGACAGGGGCCACCGGGGAGCTGTTTTTT.

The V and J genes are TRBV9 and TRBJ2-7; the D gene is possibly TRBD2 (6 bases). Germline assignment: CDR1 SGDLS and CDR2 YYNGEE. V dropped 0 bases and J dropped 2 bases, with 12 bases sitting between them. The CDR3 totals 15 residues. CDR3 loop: CASSVGSGPTYEQYF. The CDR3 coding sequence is TGTGCCAGCAGCGTAGGTAGCGGTCCGACCTACGAGCAGTACTTC.

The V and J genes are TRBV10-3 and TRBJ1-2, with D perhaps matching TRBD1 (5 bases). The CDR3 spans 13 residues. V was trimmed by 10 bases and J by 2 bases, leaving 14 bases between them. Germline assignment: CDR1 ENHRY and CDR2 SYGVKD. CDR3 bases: TGTGCCACCTCTTACGGGGGGAACTATGGCTACACCTTC. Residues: CATSYGGNYGYTF.

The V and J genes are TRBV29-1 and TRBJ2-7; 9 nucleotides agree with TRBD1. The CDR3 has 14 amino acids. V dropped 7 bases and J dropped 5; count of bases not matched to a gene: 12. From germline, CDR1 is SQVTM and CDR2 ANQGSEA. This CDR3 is CSARDGTGSDEQYF. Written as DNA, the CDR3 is TGCAGCGCCAGAGACGGGACAGGGAGCGACGAGCAGTACTTC.

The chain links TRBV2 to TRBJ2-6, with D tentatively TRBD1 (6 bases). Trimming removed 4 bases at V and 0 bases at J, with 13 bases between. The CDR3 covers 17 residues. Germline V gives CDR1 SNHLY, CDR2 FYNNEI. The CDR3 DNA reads TGTGCCAGCAGTGTTCTTGGACAGTACTCTGGGGCCAACGTCCTGACTTTC. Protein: CASSVLGQYSGANVLTF. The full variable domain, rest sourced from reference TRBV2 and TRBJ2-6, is EPEVTQTPSHQVTQMGQEVILRCVPISNHLYFYWYRQILGQKVEFLVSFYNNEISEKSEIFDDQFSVERPDGSNFTLKIRSTKLEDSAMYFCASSVLGQYSGANVLTFGAGSRLTVL.

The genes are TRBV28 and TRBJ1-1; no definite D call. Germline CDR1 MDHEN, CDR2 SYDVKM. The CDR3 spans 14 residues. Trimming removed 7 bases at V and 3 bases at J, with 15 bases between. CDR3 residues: CASTAGTFDTEAFF. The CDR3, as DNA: TGTGCCAGCACAGCAGGTACATTCGACACTGAAGCTTTCTTT.

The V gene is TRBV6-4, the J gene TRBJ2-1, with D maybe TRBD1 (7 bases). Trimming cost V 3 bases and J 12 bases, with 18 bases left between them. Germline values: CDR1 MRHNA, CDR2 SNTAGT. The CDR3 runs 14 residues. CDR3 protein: CASSETGRTGRQFF. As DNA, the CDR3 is TGTGCCAGCAGTGAGACAGGGAGGACGGGCCGGCAGTTCTTC.

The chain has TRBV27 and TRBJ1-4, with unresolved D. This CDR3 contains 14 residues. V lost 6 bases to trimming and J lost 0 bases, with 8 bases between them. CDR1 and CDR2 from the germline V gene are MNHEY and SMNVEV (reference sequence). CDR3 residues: CASRSLATNEKLFF. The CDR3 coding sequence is TGTGCCAGCAGGAGTTTAGCAACTAATGAAAAACTGTTTTTT.

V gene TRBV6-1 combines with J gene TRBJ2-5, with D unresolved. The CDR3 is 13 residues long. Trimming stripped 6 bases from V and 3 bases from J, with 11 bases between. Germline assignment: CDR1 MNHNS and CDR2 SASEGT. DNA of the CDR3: TGTGCCAGCAGCTTGAGACTGGAAGAGACCCAGTACTTC. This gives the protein CASSLRLEETQYF.

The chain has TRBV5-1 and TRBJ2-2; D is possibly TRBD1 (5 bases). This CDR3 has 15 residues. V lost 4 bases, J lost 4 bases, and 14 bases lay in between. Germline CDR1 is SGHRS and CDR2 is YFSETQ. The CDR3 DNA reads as TGCGCCAGCAGCCGGTCCGCAGGGATCACCGGGGAGCTGTTTTTT. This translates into CASSRSAGITGELFF.

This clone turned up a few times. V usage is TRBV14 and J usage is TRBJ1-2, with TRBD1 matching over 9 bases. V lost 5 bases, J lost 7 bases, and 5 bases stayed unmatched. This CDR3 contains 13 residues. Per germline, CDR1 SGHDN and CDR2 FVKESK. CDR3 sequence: CASSAGTGFGYTF. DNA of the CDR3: TGTGCCAGCAGCGCCGGGACAGGGTTTGGCTACACCTTC. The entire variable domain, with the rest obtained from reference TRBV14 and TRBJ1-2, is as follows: EAGVTQFPSHSVIEKGQTVTLRCDPISGHDNLYWYRRVMGKEIKFLLHFVKESKQDESGMPNNRFLAERTGGTYSTLKVQPAELEDSGVYFCASSAGTGFGYTFGSGTRLTVV.

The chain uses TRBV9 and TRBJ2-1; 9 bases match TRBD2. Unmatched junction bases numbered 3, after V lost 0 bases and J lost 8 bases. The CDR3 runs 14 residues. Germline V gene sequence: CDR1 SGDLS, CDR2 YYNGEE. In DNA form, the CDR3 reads TGTGCCAGCAGCGTAGGAACTAGCGGGTATGAGCAGTTCTTC. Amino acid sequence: CASSVGTSGYEQFF. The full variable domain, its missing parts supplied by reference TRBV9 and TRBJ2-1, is DSGVTQTPKHLITATGQRVTLRCSPRSGDLSVYWYQQSLDQGLQFLIQYYNGEERAKGNILERFSAQQFPDLHSELNLSSLELGDSALYFCASSVGTSGYEQFFGPGTRLTVL.

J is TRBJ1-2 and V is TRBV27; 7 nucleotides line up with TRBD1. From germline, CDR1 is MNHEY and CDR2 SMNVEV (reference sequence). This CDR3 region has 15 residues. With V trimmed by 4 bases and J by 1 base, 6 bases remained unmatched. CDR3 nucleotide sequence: TGTGCCAGCAGTTCCGCGGACAGGAGTAACTATGGCTACACCTTC. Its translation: CASSSADRSNYGYTF.

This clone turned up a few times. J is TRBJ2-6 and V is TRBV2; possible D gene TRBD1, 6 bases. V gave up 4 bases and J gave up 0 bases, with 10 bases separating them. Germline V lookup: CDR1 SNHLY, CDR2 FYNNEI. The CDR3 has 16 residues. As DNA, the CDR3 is TGTGCCAGCAGTGTTTACAGGGACTCTGGGGCCAACGTCCTGACTTTC. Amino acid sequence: CASSVYRDSGANVLTF.

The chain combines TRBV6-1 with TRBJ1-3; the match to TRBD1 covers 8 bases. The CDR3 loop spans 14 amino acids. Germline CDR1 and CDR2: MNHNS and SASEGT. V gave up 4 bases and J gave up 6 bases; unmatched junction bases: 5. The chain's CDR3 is CASSVTGAANTIYF. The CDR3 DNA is TGTGCCAGCAGTGTGACAGGGGCGGCAAACACCATATATTTT.

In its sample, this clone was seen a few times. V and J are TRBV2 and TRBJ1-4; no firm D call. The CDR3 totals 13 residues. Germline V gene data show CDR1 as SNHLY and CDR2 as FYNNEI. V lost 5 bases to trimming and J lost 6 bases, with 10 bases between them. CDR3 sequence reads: CASSRAGYEKLFF. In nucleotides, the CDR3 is TGTGCCAGCAGTCGGGCGGGGTATGAAAAACTGTTTTTT.

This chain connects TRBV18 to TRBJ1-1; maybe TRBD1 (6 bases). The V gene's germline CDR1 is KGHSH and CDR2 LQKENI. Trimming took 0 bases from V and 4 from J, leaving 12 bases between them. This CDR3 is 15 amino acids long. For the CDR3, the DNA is TGTGCCAGCTCACCACCGGCGAGGGGGGGCACTGAAGCTTTCTTT. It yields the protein CASSPPARGGTEAFF.

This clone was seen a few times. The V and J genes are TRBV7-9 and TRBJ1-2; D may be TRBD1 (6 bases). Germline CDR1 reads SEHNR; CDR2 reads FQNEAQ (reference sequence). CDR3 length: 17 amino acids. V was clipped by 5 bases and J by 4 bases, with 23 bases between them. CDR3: CASSPRTAGTSPYGYTF. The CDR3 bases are TGTGCCAGCAGCCCTCGAACCGCCGGGACAAGCCCCTATGGCTACACCTTC.

The CDR3 sequence is CASSEALLGLAGDEQFF. Here the CDR3 DNA reads TGTGCCAGCAGTGAAGCGCTTCTGGGACTAGCGGGTGATGAGCAGTTCTTC. The chain is built from TRBV2 and TRBJ2-1; 12 bases agree with TRBD2. Per the germline V gene, CDR1 is SNHLY and CDR2 is FYNNEI. This CDR3 has 17 residues. Germline trimming cut 0 bases from V and 8 bases from J; bases unmatched to any gene: 8.